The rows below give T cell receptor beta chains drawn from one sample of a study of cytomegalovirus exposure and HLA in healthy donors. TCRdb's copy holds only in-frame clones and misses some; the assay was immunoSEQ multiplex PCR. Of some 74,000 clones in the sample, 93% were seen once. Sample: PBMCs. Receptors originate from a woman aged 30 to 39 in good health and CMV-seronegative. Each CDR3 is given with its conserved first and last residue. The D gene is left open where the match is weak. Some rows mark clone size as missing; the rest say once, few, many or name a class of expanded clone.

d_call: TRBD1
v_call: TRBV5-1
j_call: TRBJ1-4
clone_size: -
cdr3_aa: CASSFLTGGRFGEKLFF
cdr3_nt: TGCGCCAGCAGCTTTTTGACAGGGGGAAGATTTGGTGAAAAACTGTTTTTT

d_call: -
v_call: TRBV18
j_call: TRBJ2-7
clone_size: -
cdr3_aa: CASSPPVRDEQYF
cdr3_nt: TGTGCCAGCTCACCACCGGTTCGAGACGAGCAGTACTTC

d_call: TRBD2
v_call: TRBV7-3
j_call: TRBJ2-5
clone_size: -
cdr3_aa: CASSAGGVETQYF
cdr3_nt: TGTGCCAGCAGCGCCGGGGGGGTAGAGACCCAGTACTTC

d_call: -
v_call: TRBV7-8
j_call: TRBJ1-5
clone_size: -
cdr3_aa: CASSLAAGGNQPQHF
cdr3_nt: TGTGCCAGCAGCTTAGCAGCAGGGGGCAATCAGCCCCAGCATTTT

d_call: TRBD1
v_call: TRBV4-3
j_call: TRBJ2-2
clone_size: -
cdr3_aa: CASSFRTGQGLAGELFF
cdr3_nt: TGCGCCAGCAGCTTTAGGACGGGACAGGGATTGGCCGGGGAGCTGTTTTTT

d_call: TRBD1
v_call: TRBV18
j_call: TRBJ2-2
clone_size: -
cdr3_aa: CASSPKGQGNTGELFF
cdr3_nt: TGTGCCAGCTCACCTAAAGGACAGGGGAACACCGGGGAGCTGTTTTTT

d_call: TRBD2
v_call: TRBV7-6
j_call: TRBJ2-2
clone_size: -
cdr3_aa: CASSPWTSGNTGELFF
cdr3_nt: TGTGCCAGCAGCCCGTGGACTAGCGGGAACACCGGGGAGCTGTTTTTT

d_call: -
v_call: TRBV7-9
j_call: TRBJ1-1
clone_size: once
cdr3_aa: CASNKSEGSNTEAFF
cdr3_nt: TGTGCCAGCAACAAATCGGAAGGTAGCAACACTGAAGCTTTCTTT

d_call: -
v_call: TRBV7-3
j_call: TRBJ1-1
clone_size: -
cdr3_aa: CASRGPGIGNTEAFF
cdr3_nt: TGTGCCAGCAGGGGTCCGGGAATCGGGAACACTGAAGCTTTCTTT

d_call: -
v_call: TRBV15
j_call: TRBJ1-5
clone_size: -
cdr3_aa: CATSREVGGGRPQHF
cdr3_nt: TGTGCCACCAGCAGAGAGGTTGGAGGAGGTCGGCCCCAGCATTTT

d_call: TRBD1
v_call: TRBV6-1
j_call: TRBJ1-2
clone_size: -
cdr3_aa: CASLNLSSGGHGYTF
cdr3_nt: TGTGCCAGCTTAAACCTAAGTTCAGGGGGCCATGGCTACACCTTC

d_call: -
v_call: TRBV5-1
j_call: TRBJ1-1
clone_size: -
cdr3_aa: CASSLDSTRGNTEAFF
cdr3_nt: TGCGCCAGCAGCCTCGACAGTACCCGAGGGAACACTGAAGCTTTCTTT

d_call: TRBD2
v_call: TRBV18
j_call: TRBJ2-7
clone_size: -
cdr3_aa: CASSSVTGTSGYEQYF
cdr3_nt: TGTGCCAGCTCGTCTGTTACCGGGACTAGCGGGTACGAGCAGTACTTC

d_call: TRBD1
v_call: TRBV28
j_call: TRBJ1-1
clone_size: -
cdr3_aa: CASSYGDRGFTEAFF
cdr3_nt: TGTGCCAGCAGTTACGGGGACAGGGGCTTTACTGAAGCTTTCTTT

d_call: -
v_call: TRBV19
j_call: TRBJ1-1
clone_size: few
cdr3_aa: CASSRLESSEAFF
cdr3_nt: TGTGCCAGTAGCCGACTTGAAAGCTCTGAAGCTTTCTTT

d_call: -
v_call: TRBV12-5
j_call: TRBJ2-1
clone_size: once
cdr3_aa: CASGLPPLVDEQFF
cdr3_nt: TGTGCTAGTGGTTTGCCCCCCCTCGTCGATGAGCAGTTCTTC

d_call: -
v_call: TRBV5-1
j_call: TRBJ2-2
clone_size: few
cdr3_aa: CASSLGLTGELFF
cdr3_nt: TGCGCCAGCAGCTTGGGTCTCACCGGGGAGCTGTTTTTT

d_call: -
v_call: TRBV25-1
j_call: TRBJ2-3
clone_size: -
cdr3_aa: CASRRTDTQYF
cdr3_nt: TGTGCCAGCAGGCGAACAGATACGCAGTATTTT

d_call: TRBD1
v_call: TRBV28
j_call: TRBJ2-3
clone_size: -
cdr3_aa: CASSSVTDRGADTQYF
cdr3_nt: TGTGCCAGCAGTTCGGTAACAGACAGGGGAGCGGATACGCAGTATTTT

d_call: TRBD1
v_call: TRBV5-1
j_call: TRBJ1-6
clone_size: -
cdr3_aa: CASSTDRGGISPLHF
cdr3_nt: TGCGCCAGCAGCACAGACAGGGGAGGTATTTCACCCCTCCACTTT

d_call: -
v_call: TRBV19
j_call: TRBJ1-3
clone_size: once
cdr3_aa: CASSIPTVSGNTIYF
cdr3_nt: TGTGCCAGTAGTATACCCACGGTCTCTGGAAACACCATATATTTT

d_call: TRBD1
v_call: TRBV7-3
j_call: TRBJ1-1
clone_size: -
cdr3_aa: CASSSLPPGTGWNTEAFF
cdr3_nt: TGTGCCAGCAGCTCTCTCCCCCCCGGGACAGGGTGGAACACTGAAGCTTTCTTT

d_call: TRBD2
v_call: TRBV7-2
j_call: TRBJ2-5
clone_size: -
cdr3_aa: CASSPGGGPQETQYF
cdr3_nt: TGTGCCAGCAGCCCCGGGGGGGGGCCCCAAGAGACCCAGTACTTC

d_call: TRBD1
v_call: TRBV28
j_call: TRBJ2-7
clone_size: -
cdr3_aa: CASSSPGTGPYEQYF
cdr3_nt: TGTGCCAGCAGTTCCCCCGGGACAGGGCCGTACGAGCAGTACTTC

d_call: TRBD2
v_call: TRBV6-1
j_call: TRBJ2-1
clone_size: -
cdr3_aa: CASSGRTSGTRNNEQFF
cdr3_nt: TGTGCCAGCAGTGGGCGGACTAGCGGGACTAGAAACAATGAGCAGTTCTTC

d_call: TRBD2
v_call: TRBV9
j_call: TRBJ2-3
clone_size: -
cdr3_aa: CASSAGGRSTDTQYF
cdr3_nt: TGTGCCAGCAGCGCGGGGGGGCGTAGCACAGATACGCAGTATTTT

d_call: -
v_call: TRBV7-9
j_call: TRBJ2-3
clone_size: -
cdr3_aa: CASSSSTGSTDTQYF
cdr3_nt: TGTGCCAGCAGCTCATCGACGGGATCCACAGATACGCAGTATTTT

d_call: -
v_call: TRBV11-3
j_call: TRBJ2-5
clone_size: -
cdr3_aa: CASSLGDRTASGETQYF
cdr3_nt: TGTGCCAGCAGCTTAGGCGACAGAACAGCCTCAGGAGAGACCCAGTACTTC

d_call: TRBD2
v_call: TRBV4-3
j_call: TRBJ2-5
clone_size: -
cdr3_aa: CASSQGLAGRETQYF
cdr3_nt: TGCGCCAGCAGCCAAGGCCTAGCGGGGAGGGAGACCCAGTACTTC

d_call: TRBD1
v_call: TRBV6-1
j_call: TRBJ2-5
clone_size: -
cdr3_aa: CASNRDRGQETQYF
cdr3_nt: TGTGCCAGCAACCGCGACAGGGGACAAGAGACCCAGTACTTC

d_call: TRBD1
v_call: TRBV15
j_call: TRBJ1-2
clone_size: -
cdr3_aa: CATSREGQGATGYTF
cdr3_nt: TGTGCCACCAGCAGAGAGGGACAGGGGGCGACTGGCTACACCTTC

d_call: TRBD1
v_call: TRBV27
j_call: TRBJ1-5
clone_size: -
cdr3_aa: CASSRQGGSNQPQHF
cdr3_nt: TGTGCCAGCAGTCGACAGGGAGGAAGCAATCAGCCCCAGCATTTT

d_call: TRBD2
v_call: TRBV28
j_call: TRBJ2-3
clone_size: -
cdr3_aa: CASRPAGDTDTQYF
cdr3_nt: TGTGCCAGCAGACCGGCGGGGGACACAGATACGCAGTATTTT

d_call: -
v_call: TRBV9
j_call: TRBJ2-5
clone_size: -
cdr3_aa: CASSVEGRGETQYF
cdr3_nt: TGTGCCAGCAGCGTAGAAGGCAGGGGAGAGACCCAGTACTTC